This is a list of T cell receptor beta chains from one sample in a study of OX40 agonist ivuxolimab in advanced cancers. The data were produced by immunoSEQ multiplex PCR, yet TCRdb's version contains in-frame clones alone and is incomplete. The data show about 44,000 clones, roughly 90% seen once. This specimen was CD4+ or CD8+ T cells sorted from blood, taken in a trial of the OX40 agonist ivuxolimab. These receptors came from an adult with an advanced solid tumor such as melanoma, head and neck, liver or kidney cancer. The CDR3 runs from the conserved cysteine through the conserved F or W. A D gene is named only where the DNA matches it firmly. Size is omitted from some rows. Given values are once, few, many or a class for expanded clones.

TRBJ2-3 | TRBD2 | 19 | - | TRBV5-1 | TGCGCCAGCAGCTACAATTATCCGGGACTAGCGGGAGGGCCGAATACGCAGTATTTT | CASSYNYPGLAGGPNTQYF
TRBJ2-5 | TRBD1 | 15 | - | TRBV27 | TGTGCCAGCAGTCCGGGGACAGGCCTGTTAGAGACCCAGTACTTC | CASSPGTGLLETQYF
TRBJ2-3 | TRBD2 | 19 | - | TRBV28 | TGTGCCAGCAGTACCCCCCCCAGGACTAGCGTGACTAGCACAGATACGCAGTATTTT | CASSTPPRTSVTSTDTQYF
TRBJ2-4 | TRBD1 | 16 | - | TRBV7-2 | TGTGCCAGCAGCGACCGGGACAGGGAAACCAAAAACATTCAGTACTTC | CASSDRDRETKNIQYF
TRBJ2-1 | TRBD2 | 15 | once | TRBV6-5 | TGTGCCAGCAGTTACTCGGGGGGGGGCTACAATGAGCAGTTCTTC | CASSYSGGGYNEQFF
TRBJ2-5 | TRBD1 | 15 | - | TRBV28 | TGTGCCAGCAGGGACCCCAGGACAGGGGGAGAGACCCAGTACTTC | CASRDPRTGGETQYF
TRBJ2-1 | - | 13 | - | TRBV4-1 | TGCGCCAGCAGCCAGACCGCGGGGGCTGAGCAGTTCTTC | CASSQTAGAEQFF
TRBJ1-1 | TRBD1 | 16 | - | TRBV30 | TGTGCCGGTCATCCTGCCAGGGACAGGGTGAACACTGAAGCTTTCTTT | CAGHPARDRVNTEAFF
TRBJ2-1 | - | 14 | - | TRBV6-6 | TGTGCCAGCAGTTGGCCCGTCAACCACAATGAGCAGTTCTTC | CASSWPVNHNEQFF
TRBJ1-3 | - | 16 | - | TRBV13 | TGTGCCAGCAGCTTAGGAGAGGGTTGGACTGGAAACACCATATATTTT | CASSLGEGWTGNTIYF
TRBJ2-3 | TRBD2 | 17 | - | TRBV30 | TGTGCCTGGAGTGTACTAGCGGGAGGGCCGAGCACAGATACGCAGTATTTT | CAWSVLAGGPSTDTQYF
TRBJ2-3 | TRBD1 | 16 | - | TRBV4-2 | TGTGCCAGCAGCCAACAAGGACAGGGGACGGGAGATACGCAGTATTTT | CASSQQGQGTGDTQYF
TRBJ2-5 | - | 15 | - | TRBV7-6 | TGTGCCAGCAGCTTTTCCGGGGACGGGTGGGAGACCCAGTACTTC | CASSFSGDGWETQYF
TRBJ2-1 | TRBD2 | 16 | - | TRBV7-8 | TGTGCCAGCAGCTCTATACTAGCGGGAGCTGGAAATGAGCAGTTCTTC | CASSSILAGAGNEQFF
TRBJ2-2 | - | 14 | - | TRBV4-1 | TGCGCCAGCAGCCAAGTTGGACTGGCCGGGGAGCTGTTTTTT | CASSQVGLAGELFF
TRBJ2-5 | - | 13 | - | TRBV7-9 | TGTGCCAGCAGCCTTGGTGGGCAGGAGACCCAGTACTTC | CASSLGGQETQYF
TRBJ2-1 | TRBD1 | 15 | once | TRBV6-4 | TGTGCCAGCAGTGACTCTACAGGGGAGACTGGTGAGCAGTTCTTC | CASSDSTGETGEQFF
TRBJ1-1 | - | 14 | - | TRBV19 | TGTGCCAGTAGTATACCCGGCAGGTGGGGTGAAGCTTTCTTT | CASSIPGRWGEAFF
TRBJ2-3 | TRBD2 | 17 | - | TRBV7-2 | TGTGCCAGCAGCTGGGGTTATGGGGAGGGCAACACAGATACGCAGTATTTT | CASSWGYGEGNTDTQYF
TRBJ2-3 | - | 14 | - | TRBV6-6 | TGTGCCAGCAGTTACGTACGGACAGCAGATACGCAGTATTTT | CASSYVRTADTQYF
TRBJ2-7 | TRBD1 | 15 | - | TRBV6-5 | TGTGCCAGCAGTTACTTTGCCGGGACAGCCTACGAGCAGTACTTC | CASSYFAGTAYEQYF
TRBJ1-1 | - | 13 | - | TRBV19 | TGTGCCAGTACCAAGGGATGGTACACTGAAGCTTTCTTT | CASTKGWYTEAFF
TRBJ2-5 | TRBD2 | 15 | - | TRBV6-1 | TGTGCCAGCAAAGAAGCGGGAGTCCACCCAGAGACCCAGTACTTC | CASKEAGVHPETQYF
TRBJ2-5 | - | 16 | - | TRBV10-3 | TGTGCCATCAGTGAGCCAGGACAGACACAGCTAGAGACCCAGTACTTC | CAISEPGQTQLETQYF
TRBJ1-4 | - | 15 | - | TRBV7-9 | TGTGCCAGCAGCTCCACCCCGGGGGCTAATGAAAAACTGTTTTTT | CASSSTPGANEKLFF
TRBJ1-2 | TRBD1 | 16 | - | TRBV11-2 | TGTGCCAGCAGCTTACACTTGGGGACAGGGATCGATGGCTACACCTTC | CASSLHLGTGIDGYTF
TRBJ2-4 | - | 14 | once | TRBV9 | TGTGCCAGCAGCCCATCAGGGGTAGAAAACATTCAGTACTTC | CASSPSGVENIQYF
TRBJ1-1 | - | 16 | - | TRBV12-5 | TGTGCTAGTGGTTTCCTTCAAGAGGGTGAGGACACTGAAGCTTTCTTT | CASGFLQEGEDTEAFF
TRBJ2-5 | TRBD1 | 15 | - | TRBV11-1 | TGTGCCAGCAGCTTAGGGGACAGGGAAAGAGAGACCCAGTACTTC | CASSLGDRERETQYF
TRBJ2-7 | TRBD2 | 13 | - | TRBV30 | TGTGCCTGGACTAGCGGGAGGAACTACGAGCAGTACTTC | CAWTSGRNYEQYF
TRBJ2-1 | - | 16 | - | TRBV27 | TGTGCCAGCAGGGAAGCCCCTTCGATGCCCCACAATGAGCAGTTCTTC | CASREAPSMPHNEQFF
TRBJ2-7 | TRBD1 | 14 | once | TRBV27 | TGTGCCAGCAGTTTGACAGGGGTTTATTACGAGCAGTACTTC | CASSLTGVYYEQYF
TRBJ1-4 | - | 15 | - | TRBV30 | TGTGCCTGGGGAGGGTTGGCAGGGTCAGGAGAAAAACTGTTTTTT | CAWGGLAGSGEKLFF